The clone carrying this TCR beta chain was found a few times. Its cognate antigen is unknown. This entry comes from a study of blood T cells in healthy people across ages. General study points: The donors' CMV status was not determined, possibly confounding changes in expanded clonotypes. Estimated diversity across one million T cells was deemed an underestimate.

The CDR3 covers 15 residues. With a J-beta primer mix and a sample-barcoded 5' primer, a second PCR ran about 7 to 12 cycles. TCRdb re-analysed the 5' RACE reads in MiXCR, keeping a single row per CDR3 protein. In the table there are 1,500,000 or so distinct CDR3 sequences, less than 45% of which are singletons. The chain employs TRBV21-1 and TRBJ2-3; the DNA was not compared with TRBD1, the D call given in the table. TRBV21-1 is a listed pseudogene. This TCR was sampled from a woman in her late teens or twenties in good health. The material sequenced was blood. The CDR3 sequence is CASKGDRTRTDTQYF. The CDR3, as DNA: TGTGCCAGCAAGGGGGACAGGACCCGCACAGATACGCAGTATTTT.